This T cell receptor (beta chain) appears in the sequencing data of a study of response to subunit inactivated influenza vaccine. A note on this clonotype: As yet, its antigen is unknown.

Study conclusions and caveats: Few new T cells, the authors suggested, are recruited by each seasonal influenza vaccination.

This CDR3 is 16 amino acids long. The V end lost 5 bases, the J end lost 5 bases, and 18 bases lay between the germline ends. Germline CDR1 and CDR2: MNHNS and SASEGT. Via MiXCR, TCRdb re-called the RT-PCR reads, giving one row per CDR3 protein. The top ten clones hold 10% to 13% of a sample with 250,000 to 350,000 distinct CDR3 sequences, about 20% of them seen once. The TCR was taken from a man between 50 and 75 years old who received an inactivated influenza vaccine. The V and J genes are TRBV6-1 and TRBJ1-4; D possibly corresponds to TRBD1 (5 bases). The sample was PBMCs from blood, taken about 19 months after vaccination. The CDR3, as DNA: TGTGCCAGCAGTCAAAGAGGCAGGGAGAGGAATGAAAAACTGTTTTTT. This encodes CASSQRGRERNEKLFF.